The subject of this entry is one TCR beta chain. Antigen: not known. TCRdb passed the 5' RACE reads through MiXCR, listing each CDR3 protein once. Among 1.5 million to 2 million distinct CDR3 sequences listed, roughly 35% were seen once. This sample stems from a study of identical twins. This CDR3 spans 14 amino acids. Trimming pared 6 bases from V and 0 bases from J, leaving 14 bases between. Germline V CDR1 and CDR2: DFQATT, SNEGSKA (reference sequence). Study-level findings and limits: Twins shared out-of-frame alpha sequences with excess low generation probability.

This TCR was recovered from a newborn girl in good health. Material: cord blood. The chain has TRBV20-1 and TRBJ1-2; the D gene is possibly TRBD1 (6 bases). The CDR3 protein is CSANLGTTNYGYTF. For the CDR3, the DNA is TGCAGTGCCAACCTCGGGACAACTAACTATGGCTACACCTTC.